This T cell receptor beta chain stems from a study of blood T cell repertoires in COVID-19. Study context: Sources were T cells, B-cell-depleted T cells, or PBMCs; the material itself was cDNA or gDNA.

In the source study's methods: Reference gene primer amplification gave nucleated cell count estimates. Data came from immunoSEQ multiplex PCR; TCRdb stores just in-frame clones and leaves some out. The DNA was the basis for D and trimming; V, J and clone size are from that table. The table has about 290,000 clones, around 81% seen once; the top ten hold around 4.2%. Remarks on this clone: The sample has other DNA sequences that encode this CDR3 too.

The CDR3 extends over 13 amino acids. The germline V gene encodes CDR1 LNHDA and CDR2 SQIVND (reference sequence). The V and J ends lost 2 bases and 1 base respectively, with 6 bases between them. Sequenced sample: peripheral blood. The receptor comes from a woman in her fifties or sixties with active or convalescent COVID-19. The V call is TRBV19, the J call TRBJ2-7; D might be TRBD2 (6 bases). The DNA of the CDR3 is TGTGCCAGTAGTATAAGCGGGTCCTACGAGCAGTACTTC. Protein product: CASSISGSYEQYF. Variable domain in full (rest from reference TRBV19 and TRBJ2-7): DGGITQSPKYLFRKEGQNVTLSCEQNLNHDAMYWYRQDPGQGLRLIYYSQIVNDFQKGDIAEGYSVSREKKESFPLTVTSAQKNPTAFYLCASSISGSYEQYFGPGTRLTVT.